The clone carrying this T cell receptor (beta chain) came up once. The antigen is undetermined. This specimen comes from a study of T cell clones after liver transplantation. Study at large: Until 12-24 months post-transplant, subjects got standard immunosuppression and no induction.

Here immunoSEQ multiplex PCR was the method, and the copy in TCRdb shows in-frame clones only, minus some. Of more than 95,000 clones in the sample, roughly nine tenths were seen once. Overall study results and limits: Donor-reactive sequences fell more than third party-reactive ones, suggesting partial deletion.

The germline CDR1 and CDR2 sequences are LNHDA and SQIVND (reference sequence). The CDR3 extends over 15 amino acids. Between the trimmed V and J ends, which lost 5 bases and 4 bases, there was a span of 15 bases. The sample consisted of CD4+ T cells from blood, taken 12 months after liver transplant. This sequence originates from a human patient who received a liver transplant. The graft donor may account for some of the T cells. The gene calls are TRBV19 and TRBJ1-3, with D unclear. The CDR3 coding sequence is TGTGCCAGTAGTTCGGAGATAGGGTACGGAAACACCATATATTTT. It specifies CASSSEIGYGNTIYF.